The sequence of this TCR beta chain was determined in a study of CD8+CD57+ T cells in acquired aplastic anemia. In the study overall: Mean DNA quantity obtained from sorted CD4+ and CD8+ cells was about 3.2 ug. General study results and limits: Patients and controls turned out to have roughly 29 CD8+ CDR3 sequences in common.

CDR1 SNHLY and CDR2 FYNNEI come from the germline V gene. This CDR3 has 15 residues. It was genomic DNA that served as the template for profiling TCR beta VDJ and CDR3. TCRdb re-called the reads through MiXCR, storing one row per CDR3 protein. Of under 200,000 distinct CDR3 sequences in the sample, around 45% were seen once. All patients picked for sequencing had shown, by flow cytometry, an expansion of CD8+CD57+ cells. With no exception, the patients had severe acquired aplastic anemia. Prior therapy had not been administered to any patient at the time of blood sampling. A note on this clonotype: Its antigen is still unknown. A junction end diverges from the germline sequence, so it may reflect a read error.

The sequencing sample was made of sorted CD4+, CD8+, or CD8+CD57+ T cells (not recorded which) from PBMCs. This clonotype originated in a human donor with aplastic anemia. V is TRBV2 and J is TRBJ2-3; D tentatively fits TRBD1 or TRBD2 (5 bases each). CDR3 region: CASREAGTPLDTQYF. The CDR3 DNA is TGTGCCAGCAGAGAAGCCGGGACCCCGTTAGATACGCAGTATTTT. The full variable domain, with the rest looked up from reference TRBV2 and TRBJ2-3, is EPEVTQTPSHQVTQMGQEVILRCVPISNHLYFYWYRQILGQKVEFLVSFYNNEISEKSEIFDDQFSVERPDGSNFTLKIRSTKLEDSAMYFCASREAGTPLDTQYFGPGTRLTVL.